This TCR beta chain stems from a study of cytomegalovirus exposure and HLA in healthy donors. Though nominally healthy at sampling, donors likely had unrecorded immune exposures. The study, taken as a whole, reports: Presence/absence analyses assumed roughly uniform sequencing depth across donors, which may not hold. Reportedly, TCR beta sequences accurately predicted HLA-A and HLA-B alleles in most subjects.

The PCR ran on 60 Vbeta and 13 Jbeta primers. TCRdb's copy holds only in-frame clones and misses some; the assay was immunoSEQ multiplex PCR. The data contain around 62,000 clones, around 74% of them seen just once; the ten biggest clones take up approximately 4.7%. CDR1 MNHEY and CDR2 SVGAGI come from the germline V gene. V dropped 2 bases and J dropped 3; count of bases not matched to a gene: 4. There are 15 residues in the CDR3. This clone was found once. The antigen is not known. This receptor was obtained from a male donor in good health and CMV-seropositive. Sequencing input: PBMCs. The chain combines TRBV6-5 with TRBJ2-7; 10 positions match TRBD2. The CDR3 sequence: CASSYRAGGGYEQYF. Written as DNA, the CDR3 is TGTGCCAGCAGTTACCGAGCGGGGGGGGGCTACGAGCAGTACTTC.